This T cell receptor (beta chain) originates from a study of T cell responses to AZD1222 COVID-19 vaccine. Germline V gene sequence: CDR1 MDHEN, CDR2 SYDVKM. The CDR3 contains 15 residues. V was cut by 5 bases and J by 0 bases, with 11 bases left in between. Study-level findings and limits: Spike-specific TCR breadth and depth were elevated following two AZD1222 doses. Repertoires were sampled only after the peak T cell response.

Assay: immunoSEQ multiplex PCR; the TCRdb copy retains only in-frame clones and omits some. The sample includes 140,000 to 150,000 clones, roughly nine tenths of them seen just once. In regard to this clone: Antigen: not known.

The receptor was derived from an adult in good health. The V and J genes are TRBV28 and TRBJ2-4, with D tentatively TRBD2 (6 bases). Source: peripheral blood, taken on day 0 of AZD1222 vaccination. The CDR3 region has the DNA TGTGCCAGCAGTCCGGGACTGCTAGCCAAAAACATTCAGTACTTC. It specifies CASSPGLLAKNIQYF.